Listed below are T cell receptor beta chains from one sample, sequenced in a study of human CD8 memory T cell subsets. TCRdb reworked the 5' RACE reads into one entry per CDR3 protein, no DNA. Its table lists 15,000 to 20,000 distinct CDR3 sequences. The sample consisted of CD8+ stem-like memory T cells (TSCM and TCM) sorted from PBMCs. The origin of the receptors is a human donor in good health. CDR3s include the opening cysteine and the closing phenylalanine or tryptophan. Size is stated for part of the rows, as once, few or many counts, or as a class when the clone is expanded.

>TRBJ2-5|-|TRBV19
CASSIREETQYF
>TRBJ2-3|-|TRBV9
CASSTGQDSTDTQYF
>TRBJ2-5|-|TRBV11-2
CASSLDLGWETQYF
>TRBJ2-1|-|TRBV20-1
CSATLLAGGSNEQFF
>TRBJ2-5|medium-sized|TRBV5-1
CASSSGTEQETQYF
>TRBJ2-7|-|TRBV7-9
CASSLAPGAQVEQYF
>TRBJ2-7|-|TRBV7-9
CASSSVTSYEQYF
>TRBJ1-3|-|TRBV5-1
CASRSDSSGNTIYF
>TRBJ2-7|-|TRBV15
CATSRGTGEQYF
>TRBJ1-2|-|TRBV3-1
CASSQDDYGYTF
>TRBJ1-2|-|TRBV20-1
CSARSDTADSLYGYTF